The source of this T cell receptor (beta chain) is a study of shared clonotypes between healthy human individuals. The length of the CDR3 is 15 residues. Germline CDR1 reads MNHNY; CDR2 reads SVGAGI (reference sequence). The germline V and J ends were trimmed by 6 bases and 0 bases, with 12 bases remaining between them. Assay: immunoSEQ multiplex PCR; the TCRdb copy retains only in-frame clones and omits some. The sample includes approximately 530,000 clones, about 96% of them seen just once. The sample consisted of naive CD4+ T cells sorted from blood. Subset meaning: CD45RA+ positively selected. The TCR originated in a woman under 40 in good health. The genes are TRBV6-6 and TRBJ1-5; D is unclear. The CDR3: CASSSAGNSNQPQHF. The CDR3 bases are TGTGCCAGCAGCTCCGCGGGTAATAGCAATCAGCCCCAGCATTTT.